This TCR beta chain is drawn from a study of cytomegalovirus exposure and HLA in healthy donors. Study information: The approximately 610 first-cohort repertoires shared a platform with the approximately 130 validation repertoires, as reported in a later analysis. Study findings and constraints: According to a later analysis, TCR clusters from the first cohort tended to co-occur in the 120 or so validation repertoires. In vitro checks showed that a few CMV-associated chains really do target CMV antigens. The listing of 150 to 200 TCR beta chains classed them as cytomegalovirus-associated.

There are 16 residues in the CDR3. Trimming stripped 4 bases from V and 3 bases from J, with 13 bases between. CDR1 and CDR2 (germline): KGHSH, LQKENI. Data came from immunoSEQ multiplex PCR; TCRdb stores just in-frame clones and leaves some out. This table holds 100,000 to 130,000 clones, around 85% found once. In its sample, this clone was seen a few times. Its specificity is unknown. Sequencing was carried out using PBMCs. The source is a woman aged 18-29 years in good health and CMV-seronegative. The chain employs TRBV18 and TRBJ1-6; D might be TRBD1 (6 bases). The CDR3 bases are TGTGCCAGCTCACTAAAGGGGGACATCTATAATTCACCCCTCCACTTT. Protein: CASSLKGDIYNSPLHF.